A selection of T cell receptor beta chains follows, all from one sample in a study of blood T cell repertoires in COVID-19. Sequencing used immunoSEQ multiplex PCR; TCRdb keeps in-frame clones, though not all of them. The sample lists 260,000 or so clones; around 85% were seen once. Material: PBMCs or T cells enriched from blood (not recorded which). All receptors derive from a woman aged 45-59 years who had recovered from COVID-19. The conserved cysteine and the conserved F or W are not part of the CDR3 here. A D gene is named only where the DNA matches it firmly.

TRBJ1-1 TRBV30 . AWSPGGADPEAF
TRBJ1-2 TRBV3-1/TRBV3-2 . ASSQLNRYSGDYGYT
TRBJ2-2 TRBV5-5 . ASSLGTLNTGELF
TRBJ2-4 TRBV30 . AWSARTVLAKNIQY
TRBJ1-4 TRBV19 . ASRRTGLRSLSWEKLF
TRBJ2-1 TRBV30 TRBD2 ACSGISSYNEQF
TRBJ2-3 TRBV30 TRBD1 AWRQTGPDTQY
TRBJ2-1 TRBV9 TRBD2 ASSVGLAGVSSYNEQF
TRBJ2-2 TRBV2 TRBD2 ASRKGLAGGRAGELF
TRBJ1-5 TRBV5-1 . ASSFGTRSDQPQH
TRBJ2-1 TRBV19 TRBD1 ASIQQGAPYNEQF
TRBJ1-2 TRBV30 . AWGPRSAPGYGYT
TRBJ2-7 TRBV7-3 . ASSLTGAFSYEQY
TRBJ2-4 TRBV9 . ASSPRRAKNIQY
TRBJ2-3 TRBV5-6 TRBD1 ASETFRTGVYNTQY
TRBJ2-5 TRBV7-9 TRBD1 ASSLKQGVETQY